Listed here is a single TCR beta chain. The sample is drawn from a study of cytomegalovirus exposure and HLA in healthy donors. Amplification used 60 Vbeta primers and 13 Jbeta primers. TCRdb's copy holds only in-frame clones and misses some; the assay was immunoSEQ multiplex PCR. The sample has 90,000 or so clones, around four fifths seen once. The CDR3 is 12 amino acids. The V gene's germline CDR1 is SGHRS and CDR2 YFSETQ. The V end lost 0 bases, the J end lost 7 bases, and 7 bases lay between the germline ends. Sequencing input: PBMCs. This rearrangement joins TRBV5-1 to TRBJ2-5, with a weak D call TRBD1 (5 bases). This sequence was found in a woman aged 40 to 50 in good health and CMV-seronegative. The CDR3: CASSLDQGTQYF. The CDR3 region has the DNA TGCGCCAGCAGCTTGGATCAGGGGACCCAGTACTTC. Full variable domain (remainder filled in from reference TRBV5-1 and TRBJ2-5): KAGVTQTPRYLIKTRGQQVTLSCSPISGHRSVSWYQQTPGQGLQFLFEYFSETQRNKGNFPGRFSGRQFSNSRSEMNVSTLELGDSALYLCASSLDQGTQYFGPGTRLLVL.